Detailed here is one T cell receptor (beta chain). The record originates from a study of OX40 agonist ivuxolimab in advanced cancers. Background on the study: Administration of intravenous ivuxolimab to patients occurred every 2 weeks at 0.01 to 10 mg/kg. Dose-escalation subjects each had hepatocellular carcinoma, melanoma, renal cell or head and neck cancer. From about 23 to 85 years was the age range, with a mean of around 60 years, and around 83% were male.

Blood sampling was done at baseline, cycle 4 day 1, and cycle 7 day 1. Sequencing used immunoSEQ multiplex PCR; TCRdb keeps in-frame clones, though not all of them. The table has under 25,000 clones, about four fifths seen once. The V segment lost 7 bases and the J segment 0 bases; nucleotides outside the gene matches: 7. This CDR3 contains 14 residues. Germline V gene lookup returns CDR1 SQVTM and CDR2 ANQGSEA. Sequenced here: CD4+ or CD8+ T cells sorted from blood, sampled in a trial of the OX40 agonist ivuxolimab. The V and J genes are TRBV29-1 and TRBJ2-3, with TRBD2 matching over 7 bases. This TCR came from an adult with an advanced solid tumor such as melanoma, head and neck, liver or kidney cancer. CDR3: CSASSGISTDTQYF. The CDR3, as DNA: TGCAGCGCATCTAGCGGAATTAGCACAGATACGCAGTATTTT.